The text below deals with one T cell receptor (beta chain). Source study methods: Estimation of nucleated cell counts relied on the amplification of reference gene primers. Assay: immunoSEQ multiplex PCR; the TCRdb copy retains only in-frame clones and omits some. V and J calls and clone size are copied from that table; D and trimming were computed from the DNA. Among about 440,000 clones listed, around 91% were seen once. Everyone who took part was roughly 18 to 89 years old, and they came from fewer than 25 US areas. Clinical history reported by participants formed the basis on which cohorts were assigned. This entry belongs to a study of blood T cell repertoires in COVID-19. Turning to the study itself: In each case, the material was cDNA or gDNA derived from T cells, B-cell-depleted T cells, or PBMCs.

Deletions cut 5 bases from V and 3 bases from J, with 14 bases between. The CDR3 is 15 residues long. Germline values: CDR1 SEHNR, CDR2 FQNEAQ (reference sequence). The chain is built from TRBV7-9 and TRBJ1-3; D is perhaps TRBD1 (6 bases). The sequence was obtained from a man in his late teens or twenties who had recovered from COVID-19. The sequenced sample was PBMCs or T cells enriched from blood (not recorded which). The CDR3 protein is CASSLGRGGGNTIYF. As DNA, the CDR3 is TGTGCCAGCAGCCTGGGCAGGGGCGGTGGAAACACCATATATTTT.